What follows are 17 T cell receptor beta chains derived from one specimen sequenced in a study of OX40 agonist ivuxolimab in advanced cancers. The library was generated by the immunoSEQ multiplex PCR assay. Here the immuneACCESS table is served through TCRdb, limited to in-frame sequences with V and J called. Missing clones are a known gap in these copies; in checked studies unresolved V genes cover under half, and the rest lacks a known reason. The sample table contains about 92,000 clones; only one count was recorded for approximately 91% of them. 0.3% to 0.4% of the sample rests with the top ten. The sequencing used CD4+ or CD8+ T cells sorted from blood, collected in a trial of the OX40 agonist ivuxolimab. The origin of the receptors is an adult with an advanced solid tumor such as melanoma, head and neck, liver or kidney cancer.

The rearrangement links TRBV27 to TRBJ2-5, with 9 bases lining up with TRBD1. Losses at the gene ends were 6 bases for V and 2 bases for J; bases not matched to a gene: 4. The CDR3 has 14 residues. Per germline, CDR1 MNHEY and CDR2 SMNVEV (reference sequence). CDR3 sequence reads: CASSEQGAQETQYF. DNA of the CDR3: TGTGCCAGCAGCGAACAGGGGGCACAAGAGACCCAGTACTTC.

This rearrangement joins TRBV27 to TRBJ2-6, with TRBD1 identical over 10 bases. Germline V gives CDR1 MNHEY, CDR2 SMNVEV (reference sequence). V trimming: 4 bases; J trimming: 2 bases; junction bases outside the gene matches: 8. CDR3 length: 18 amino acids. CDR3 loop: CASSSPGQGLPGANVLTF. The DNA of the CDR3 is TGTGCCAGCAGTTCACCGGGACAGGGGCTGCCTGGGGCCAACGTCCTGACTTTC.

V usage is TRBV19 and J usage is TRBJ2-7, with TRBD2 matching 10 bases. The CDR3 loop spans 17 amino acids. V was clipped by 6 bases and J by 4 bases; unmatched bases: 15. In germline, CDR1 is LNHDA, CDR2 SQIVND (reference sequence). The CDR3 DNA reads as TGTGCCAGTAGCAAGTCGGGGTGGACTAGCGGAGCTTACGAGCAGTACTTC. It translates to CASSKSGWTSGAYEQYF.

The chain links TRBV5-5 to TRBJ2-5; 9 nucleotides agree with TRBD1. Trimming took 3 bases from V and 5 from J; bases not matched to a gene: 5. This CDR3 has 14 residues. Germline CDR1 reads SGHKS; CDR2 reads YYEKEE (reference sequence). DNA for the CDR3: TGTGCCAGCAGCTGGGGACAGGGAAAGGAGACCCAGTACTTC. It yields the protein CASSWGQGKETQYF.

The chain uses TRBV28 and TRBJ2-7, with TRBD1 matching over 12 bases. There are 15 residues in the CDR3. Germline assignment: CDR1 MDHEN and CDR2 SYDVKM. The ends lost 6 bases at V and 5 bases at J; junction bases unmatched: 8. The CDR3 is CASSLGTGGKNEQYF. CDR3 nucleotide sequence: TGTGCCAGCAGCCTCGGGACAGGGGGCAAAAACGAGCAGTACTTC.

J is TRBJ1-2 and V is TRBV4-3, with D perhaps matching TRBD1 (5 bases). Per germline, CDR1 LGHNA and CDR2 YSLEER. The CDR3 runs 14 residues. V dropped 0 bases and J dropped 8 bases, with 13 bases sitting between them. Written as DNA, the CDR3 is TGCGCCAGCAGCCAAGAGGGTTCAGGGCTCGGCTACACCTTC. Encoded protein: CASSQEGSGLGYTF.

This chain connects TRBV28 to TRBJ1-5, with a possible D match to TRBD1 (5 bases). The germline gives CDR1 MDHEN, CDR2 SYDVKM. The CDR3 has 14 residues. Trimming cost V 6 bases and J 7 bases, with 16 bases left between them. Here the CDR3 reads CASRTGTPGQPQHF. CDR3 DNA: TGTGCCAGCAGGACCGGGACTCCAGGACAGCCCCAGCATTTT.

In its sample, this clone was seen once. The V and J genes are TRBV28 and TRBJ2-2; D ambiguous. Looked up from germline, CDR1 is MDHEN and CDR2 is SYDVKM. The length of the CDR3 is 15 residues. Deletions cut 3 bases from V and 5 bases from J, with 13 bases between. The CDR3 loop reads CASSLVKKDTGELFF. The CDR3 DNA reads as TGTGCCAGCAGTTTGGTCAAGAAGGATACCGGGGAGCTGTTTTTT.

This sequence joins TRBV28 and TRBJ2-1; weak D call: TRBD2 (6 bases). Trimming shortened V by 8 bases and J by 8 bases, and 25 bases separated the two germline ends. The germline V gene has CDR1 MDHEN and CDR2 SYDVKM. The CDR3 length is 16 residues. This CDR3 is CASWPSGLRTLDEQFF. The CDR3 coding sequence is TGTGCCAGCTGGCCCTCGGGACTGAGAACCCTCGATGAGCAGTTCTTC.

V usage is TRBV7-2 and J usage is TRBJ1-4, with no clear D. V was trimmed by 2 bases and J by 5 bases, leaving 12 bases between them. Germline V gene data show CDR1 as SGHTA and CDR2 as FQGNSA. This CDR3 is 15 amino acids long. CDR3: CASSLSGVRNEKLFF. The CDR3 DNA is TGTGCCAGCAGCTTATCTGGGGTTAGGAATGAAAAACTGTTTTTT.

The rearrangement joins TRBV5-1 to TRBJ2-3; no definite D call. The V end was cut by 0 bases, the J end by 1 base, with 9 bases between. CDR1 and CDR2 (germline): SGHRS, YFSETQ. The CDR3 is 15 amino acids. CDR3: CASSLGLFGTDTQYF. The CDR3 bases are TGCGCCAGCAGCTTGGGATTATTTGGCACAGATACGCAGTATTTT.

The rearrangement joins TRBV7-6 to TRBJ2-3; no clear D. Germline CDR1 reads SGHVS; CDR2 reads FNYEAQ. V gave up 2 bases and J gave up 4 bases, with 7 bases separating them. This CDR3 comprises 13 residues. CDR3 in DNA: TGTGCCAGCAGCTTAATAGAGGCAGATACGCAGTATTTT. It codes for CASSLIEADTQYF. Together with reference TRBV7-6 and TRBJ2-3, the CDR3 gives the full variable domain: GAGVSQSPRYKVTKRGQDVALRCDPISGHVSLYWYRQALGQGPEFLTYFNYEAQQDKSGLPNDRFSAERPEGSISTLTIQRTEQRDSAMYRCASSLIEADTQYFGPGTRLTVL.

The V gene is TRBV2, the J gene TRBJ2-7; D perhaps matches TRBD1 (5 bases). V was pared by 7 bases and J by 6 bases, with 16 bases between. The CDR3 is 13 residues long. CDR1 and CDR2 (germline): SNHLY, FYNNEI. This chain's CDR3 is CASNLQGVGEQYF. The CDR3 DNA is TGTGCCAGCAATCTTCAGGGTGTCGGCGAGCAGTACTTC.

This chain links TRBV11-1 with TRBJ2-1; 7 bases match TRBD2. Germline lookup yields CDR1 SGHAT and CDR2 FQDESV (reference sequence). The junction had 10 bases not matched to a gene; V was cut back by 7 bases and J by 4 bases. The CDR3 covers 15 residues. CDR3 protein: CASTSGGRAYNEQFF. The CDR3 nucleotides are TGTGCCAGCACTTCAGGCGGGAGAGCTTACAATGAGCAGTTCTTC. Full variable domain (rest looked up from reference TRBV11-1 and TRBJ2-1): EAEVAQSPRYKITEKSQAVAFWCDPISGHATLYWYRQILGQGPELLVQFQDESVVDDSQLPKDRFSAERLKGVDSTLKIQPAELGDSAMYLCASTSGGRAYNEQFFGPGTRLTVL.

The chain couples TRBV28 to TRBJ2-2; maybe TRBD2 (5 bases). The CDR3 has 14 residues. The germline V and J ends were trimmed by 8 bases and 1 base, with 11 bases remaining between them. The V gene's germline CDR1 is MDHEN and CDR2 SYDVKM. DNA for the CDR3: TGTGCCAGCCCTGGACTCTTGAACACCGGGGAGCTGTTTTTT. Protein product: CASPGLLNTGELFF.

The table lists this clone with a few counts. In DNA form, the CDR3 reads TGTGCCGGAGGGGCGGAGTCGTACGAGCAGTACTTC. This translates into CAGGAESYEQYF. The chain uses TRBV2 and TRBJ2-7; the D gene is possibly TRBD2 (6 bases). Germline CDR1 reads SNHLY; CDR2 reads FYNNEI. V was trimmed by 11 bases and J by 4 bases, leaving 15 bases between them. This CDR3 is 12 amino acids long.

The chain couples TRBV7-2 to TRBJ1-2; possibly TRBD1 for D (5 bases). The CDR3 totals 15 residues. CDR1 and CDR2 (germline): SGHTA, FQGNSA. The V and J ends lost 4 bases and 7 bases respectively, with 19 bases between them. CDR3 residues: CASSSDPRASLGYTF. The CDR3 DNA reads as TGTGCCAGCAGCTCCGACCCCAGGGCCTCTCTTGGCTACACCTTC. Full variable domain (outside the CDR3, taken from reference TRBV7-2 and TRBJ1-2): GAGVSQSPSNKVTEKGKDVELRCDPISGHTALYWYRQSLGQGLEFLIYFQGNSAPDKSGLPSDRFSAERTGGSVSTLTIQRTQQEDSAVYLCASSSDPRASLGYTFGSGTRLTVV.